Listed below are T cell receptor beta chains from one sample, sequenced in a study of regulatory and conventional T cells in RAG deficiency. The method was immunoSEQ multiplex PCR; TCRdb's version includes in-frame clones alone and lacks a portion of them. The sample records around 30,000 clones, 90% to 95% being singletons. These data are also associated with another study on regulatory T cells.

Material for sequencing was CD25- CD4+ T cells sorted from blood. These receptors all stem from a human donor in good health. Both conserved end residues are part of each CDR3. A D gene is named only where the DNA matches it firmly. Size values are once, few and many counts, or a class for expanded clones, and some rows have none.

CDR3 length,V gene,D gene,J gene,clone size,CDR3 DNA,CDR3 protein
16,TRBV19,TRBD2,TRBJ2-2,-,TGTGCCAGTATCGACGGACTAGGCCCAAACACCGGGGAGCTGTTTTTT,CASIDGLGPNTGELFF
16,TRBV6-5,TRBD1,TRBJ1-1,-,TGTGCCAGCAGTTACATAGTGACAGGGACGAACACTGAAGCTTTCTTT,CASSYIVTGTNTEAFF
15,TRBV19,-,TRBJ1-6,-,TGTGCCAGTAGGGACAGCCCTATCTATAATTCACCCCTCCACTTT,CASRDSPIYNSPLHF
15,TRBV5-4,TRBD1,TRBJ2-3,-,TGTGCCAGCAGCGCCCCCGGGACAGGAAAAGATACGCAGTATTTT,CASSAPGTGKDTQYF
14,TRBV2,TRBD1,TRBJ1-4,-,TGTGCCAGCAGTGCGGGACAGGTCGGTGAAAAACTGTTTTTT,CASSAGQVGEKLFF
16,TRBV28,-,TRBJ1-6,-,TGTGCCAGTCTTACCCTTAGAGGAGGGCCTACGTCACCCCTCCACTTT,CASLTLRGGPTSPLHF
15,TRBV19,TRBD1,TRBJ1-4,-,TGTGCCAGTATAGGGGACAGGGGGCGAAGTGAAAAACTGTTTTTT,CASIGDRGRSEKLFF
16,TRBV5-1,-,TRBJ1-3,-,TGCGCCAGCAGCCCGGCGGCCGGGGGGTCTGGAAACACCATATATTTT,CASSPAAGGSGNTIYF
13,TRBV11-3,-,TRBJ1-6,-,TGTGCCAGCAGCCGGACAGCTCATTCACCCCTCCACTTT,CASSRTAHSPLHF
16,TRBV5-1,TRBD1,TRBJ2-3,-,TGCGCCAGCAGCTTATCGGGACAGGGGGGAACAGATACGCAGTATTTT,CASSLSGQGGTDTQYF
16,TRBV6-1,TRBD1,TRBJ2-4,-,TGTGCCAGCACTGAACAGGGGATAATAGCCAAAAACATTCAGTACTTC,CASTEQGIIAKNIQYF
19,TRBV15,TRBD1,TRBJ2-2,-,TGTGCCACCAGCCGACCGTGGGACAGGCCCTTCGGGACCCCCGGGGAGCTGTTTTTT,CATSRPWDRPFGTPGELFF
17,TRBV28,TRBD1,TRBJ1-4,-,TGTGCCAGCAGCACGAGGGACAGGGGCCGCCTTAATGAAAAACTGTTTTTT,CASSTRDRGRLNEKLFF
16,TRBV5-1,TRBD1,TRBJ2-3,once,TGCGCCAGCAGCTTGGGGGACAGGGGTTTAACAGATACGCAGTATTTT,CASSLGDRGLTDTQYF
19,TRBV5-1,TRBD2,TRBJ2-2,-,TGCGCCAGCAGCCGGAGGCTAGTACTAGCGGGGGAGAACACCGGGGAGCTGTTTTTT,CASSRRLVLAGENTGELFF
13,TRBV6-5,-,TRBJ1-2,once,TGTGCCAGCAGCCTTACACCAAACTATGGCTACACCTTC,CASSLTPNYGYTF
17,TRBV5-4,-,TRBJ2-7,-,TGTGCCAGCAGCTCCCTGTCCCCGACTAGTGCAACAGGCGAGCAGTACTTC,CASSSLSPTSATGEQYF
16,TRBV6-6,-,TRBJ2-7,-,TGTGCCAGCAGTCATGGGAGACCTGTAGGGCTCTACGAGCAGTACTTC,CASSHGRPVGLYEQYF
16,TRBV4-1,TRBD1,TRBJ1-5,-,TGCGCCAGCAGCCAAGATCCCGGACAGGTTGCGCGACCCCAGCATTTT,CASSQDPGQVARPQHF
15,TRBV5-1,TRBD1,TRBJ2-2,-,TGCGCCAGCAGCCTAGGACAGGGGAACACCGGGGAGCTGTTTTTT,CASSLGQGNTGELFF
16,TRBV9,-,TRBJ1-5,-,TGTGCCAGCAGCGTAGACCCAGACAGCTTGGGTCAGCCCCAGCATTTT,CASSVDPDSLGQPQHF
15,TRBV5-1,-,TRBJ1-1,-,TGCGCCAGCAGCTTTTACAGGGCAAGGAGCACTGAAGCTTTCTTT,CASSFYRARSTEAFF
15,TRBV14,-,TRBJ1-4,-,TGTGCCAGCAGCCAAGTCTTAGGGGGATGGGAAAAACTGTTTTTT,CASSQVLGGWEKLFF
15,TRBV28,TRBD1,TRBJ1-2,-,TGTGCCAGCAGTTTAGGGACAGGGGGCAACTATGGCTACACCTTC,CASSLGTGGNYGYTF
15,TRBV5-1,TRBD2,TRBJ2-4,once,TGCGCCAGCAGCTTGGGGAGCGGGGTGGGAAACATTCAGTACTTC,CASSLGSGVGNIQYF
14,TRBV10-3,TRBD1,TRBJ1-5,-,TGTGCCATCAGTGAGTCGAAGGGGGCTCAGCCCCAGCATTTT,CAISESKGAQPQHF
15,TRBV28,TRBD1,TRBJ1-1,-,TGTGCCAGCACAGGGACAGGGGATTTTAGCACTGAAGCTTTCTTT,CASTGTGDFSTEAFF
16,TRBV4-2,-,TRBJ2-5,-,TGTGCCAGCAGCCCGACAGGCCTACGGTACCAAGAGACCCAGTACTTC,CASSPTGLRYQETQYF
16,TRBV6-4,-,TRBJ2-6,-,TGTGCCAGCAGTGACGGGCCGGCCGGTGGGGCCAACGTCCTGACTTTC,CASSDGPAGGANVLTF
15,TRBV27,TRBD1,TRBJ2-3,-,TGTGCCAGCAGACGGACAGGGGACGTAGTAAATACGCAGTATTTT,CASRRTGDVVNTQYF
14,TRBV11-2,TRBD2,TRBJ2-7,-,TGTGCCAGCAGCTTTACTAGCGGAGCATACGAGCAGTACTTC,CASSFTSGAYEQYF
14,TRBV19,TRBD1,TRBJ1-6,-,TGTGCCAGTAGTCCGGGACAGGGGAATTCACCCCTCCACTTT,CASSPGQGNSPLHF
12,TRBV29-1,-,TRBJ1-1,-,TGCAGCGTCGCGGAGGCGGGCACTGAAGCTTTCTTT,CSVAEAGTEAFF
17,TRBV19,TRBD1,TRBJ1-5,-,TGTGCCAGTAGTATCCGGAGGACAGGGAGAGATAATCAGCCCCAGCATTTT,CASSIRRTGRDNQPQHF
15,TRBV2,-,TRBJ1-1,-,TGTGCCAGCAGTATTAGACAGGTGACGAACACTGAAGCTTTCTTT,CASSIRQVTNTEAFF
14,TRBV18,TRBD1,TRBJ1-1,-,TGTGCCAGCTCACCAGGGGGACAGGAGATCTGGGCTTTCTTT,CASSPGGQEIWAFF
16,TRBV5-4,TRBD2,TRBJ2-5,-,TGTGCCAGCAGCTTGGATAGCGGGGGGTCCGGGGAGACCCAGTACTTC,CASSLDSGGSGETQYF
14,TRBV18,-,TRBJ1-2,-,TGTGCCAGCTCACCACCCCCCGTTTCGTATGGCTACACCTTC,CASSPPPVSYGYTF
11,TRBV20-1,-,TRBJ1-1,-,TGCAGTGCTAGAAGCTTGACTGAAGCTTTCTTT,CSARSLTEAFF
15,TRBV19,-,TRBJ1-2,-,TGTGCCAGTAGTATCCCCTCAACAGGGTTCTATGGCTACACCTTC,CASSIPSTGFYGYTF
16,TRBV2,TRBD2,TRBJ2-1,-,TGTGCCAGCAGCTCTAGCGGGGGGGCCGTCTCCAATGAGCAGTTCTTC,CASSSSGGAVSNEQFF
17,TRBV19,TRBD2,TRBJ2-1,-,TGTGCCAGTAGTATGGGGGCGGGGGGACGCTCCTACAATGAGCAGTTCTTC,CASSMGAGGRSYNEQFF
15,TRBV7-6,-,TRBJ2-2,-,TGTGCCAGCAGCTTGTCGCAGGTGAACACCGGGGAGCTGTTTTTT,CASSLSQVNTGELFF
14,TRBV18,-,TRBJ2-2,-,TGTGCCAGCTCACCACGGGGCTCGACCGGGGAGCTGTTTTTT,CASSPRGSTGELFF
17,TRBV27,-,TRBJ2-1,-,TGTGCCAGCAGTTTAGTTGGGACACCAAAGGGGTACAATGAGCAGTTCTTC,CASSLVGTPKGYNEQFF
16,TRBV5-5,-,TRBJ2-7,-,TGTGCCAGCAGCTTGTATGCGCGGGGCGGAAACTACGAGCAGTACTTC,CASSLYARGGNYEQYF
16,TRBV4-1,-,TRBJ1-2,-,TGCGCCAGCAGCCAAGATCATGGCAGGGAAAGGAATGGCTACACCTTC,CASSQDHGRERNGYTF
15,TRBV6-6,TRBD1,TRBJ1-6,-,TGTGCCAGCAGCTATGCTCCGGCAGGGGGTTCACCCCTCCACTTT,CASSYAPAGGSPLHF
15,TRBV11-3,TRBD1,TRBJ1-1,-,TGTGCCAGCAGCTTAGATGGGACAGGGCGCACTGAAGCTTTCTTT,CASSLDGTGRTEAFF
16,TRBV6-1,-,TRBJ1-4,-,TGTGCCAGCAGTGAAGCTGTTAGGGGCAGGGGTGAAAAACTGTTTTTT,CASSEAVRGRGEKLFF